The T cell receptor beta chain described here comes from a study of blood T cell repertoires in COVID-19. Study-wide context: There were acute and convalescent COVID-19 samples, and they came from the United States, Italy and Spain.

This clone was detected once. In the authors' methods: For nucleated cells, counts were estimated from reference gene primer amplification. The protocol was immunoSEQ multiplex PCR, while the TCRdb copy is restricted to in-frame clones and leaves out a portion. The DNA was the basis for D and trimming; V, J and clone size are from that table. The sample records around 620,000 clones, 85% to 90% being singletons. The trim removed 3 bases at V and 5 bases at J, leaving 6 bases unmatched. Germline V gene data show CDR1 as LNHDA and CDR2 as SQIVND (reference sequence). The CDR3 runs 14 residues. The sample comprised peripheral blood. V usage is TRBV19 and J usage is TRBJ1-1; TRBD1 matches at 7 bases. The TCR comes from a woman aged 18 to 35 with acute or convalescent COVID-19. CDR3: CASSMGSTGTEAFF. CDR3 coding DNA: TGTGCCAGTAGTATGGGTTCGACAGGGACTGAAGCTTTCTTT.